This record covers a single T cell receptor (beta chain). This clone appeared once. Its cognate antigen has yet to be identified. Base qualities are missing; no much larger clone stands one base away. This sample was taken from a study of blood T cell repertoires in COVID-19 (dated by TCRdb to 2018 to 2021). General notes on the study: Samples covering the acute and convalescent phases of COVID-19 were provided by collaborators in the United States, Italy and Spain. The material from the prospective study consisted of cDNA or gDNA derived from T cells, B-cell-depleted T cells, or PBMCs. The dataset comprised deeply sampled blood TCRbeta repertoires from subjects exposed to, actively infected with, or recovered from COVID-19. A freely available public database, intended as a resource for researchers studying the immune response to SARS-CoV-2, is where the repertoires were released. Samples were obtained from the ongoing ImmuneRACE study (first 160 participants) and from over 1,000 subjects provided by 6 global collaborators. Sample metadata almost always included a de-identified subject ID, COVID-19 status, age in years and sex. HLA class I and class II types, where available, came from metadata supplied by the sample provider rather than from assay-based typing. Findings and caveats that apply to the study as a whole: The amount of clinical and demographic metadata varied by source and participant and was provided uncurated.

The germline V gene gives CDR1 as SGHNT and CDR2 as YENEEA. Relative to germline, V is 3 bases shorter and J is 4 bases shorter, with 12 bases between their ends. The CDR3, from cysteine to phenylalanine, totals 14 residues. The read is trimmed to its CDR3 DNA, 42 bases read in frame from base 1. TCRbeta CDR3 regions were amplified from genomic DNA by means of the immunoSEQ Assay, a bias-controlled multiplex PCR. The study's processing was this. Nucleated cell counts per sample were estimated from amplification of reference gene primers within the assay. Sequence reads were collapsed and filtered to measure the absolute abundance of every unique TCRbeta CDR3 rearrangement. For each sample, productive Simpson clonality was calculated by taking the square root of Simpson's diversity index across productive rearrangements. TCRdb took this table from immuneACCESS and kept in-frame rearrangements with V and J called. Such tables lack part of the clones; where checked against another copy, unresolved V genes explain under half of the gap, and the rest is unexplained. The D gene and trimming were derived from the DNA, and the V and J assignments and clone size from that table. For this sample the table gives around 110,000 clones, of which approximately 84% were detected only once. The top ten constitute 7.5% of the sample.

Whole blood was collected in K2EDTA tubes by collaborating institutions according to the institutions' own protocols. Collaborator samples were shipped for TCRbeta analysis as frozen whole blood, isolated PBMCs, or DNA extracted from either sample type. Rearrangement joined TRBV11-3 to TRBJ1-1, and TRBD1 may be the D gene, going by 6 matching bases. The sample was peripheral blood. This sequence originates from a man aged 65 to 79 with active or convalescent COVID-19. The nucleotide sequence is TGTGCCAGCAGCTTCGGACAGAGGAGCACTGAAGCTTTCTTT. This sequence encodes CASSFGQRSTEAFF. The entire variable domain, with the stretches around the CDR3 drawn from the reference TRBV11-3 and TRBJ1-1 proteins, is EAGVVQSPRYKIIEKKQPVAFWCNPISGHNTLYWYLQNLGQGPELLIRYENEEAVDDSQLPKDRFSAERLKGVDSTLKIQPAELGDSAVYLCASSFGQRSTEAFFGQGTRLTVV.